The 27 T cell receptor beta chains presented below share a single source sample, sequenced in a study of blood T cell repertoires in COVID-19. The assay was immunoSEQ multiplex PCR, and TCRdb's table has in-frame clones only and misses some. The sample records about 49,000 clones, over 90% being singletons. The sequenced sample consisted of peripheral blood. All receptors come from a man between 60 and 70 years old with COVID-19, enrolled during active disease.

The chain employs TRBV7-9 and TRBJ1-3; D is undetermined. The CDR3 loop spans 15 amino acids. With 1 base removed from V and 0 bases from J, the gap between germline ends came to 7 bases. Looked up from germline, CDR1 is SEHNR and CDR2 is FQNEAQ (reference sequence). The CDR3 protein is CASSLVLGSGNTIYF. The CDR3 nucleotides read TGTGCCAGCAGCTTAGTCCTAGGCTCTGGAAACACCATATATTTT.

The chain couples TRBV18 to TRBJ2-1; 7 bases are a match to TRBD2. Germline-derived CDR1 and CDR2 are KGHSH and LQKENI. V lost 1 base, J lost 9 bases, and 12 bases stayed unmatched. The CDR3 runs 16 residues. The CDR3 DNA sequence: TGTGCCAGCTCACCACGGACTAGTCCTTCACACGGTGAGCAGTTCTTC. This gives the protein CASSPRTSPSHGEQFF.

CDR3 nucleotides: TGTGCCAGCAGCCGGGGGCAAGAGACCCAGTACTTC. Its translation is CASSRGQETQYF. The rearrangement uses TRBV2 and TRBJ2-5, with D maybe TRBD2 (6 bases). The length of the CDR3 is 12 residues. Germline V lookup: CDR1 SNHLY, CDR2 FYNNEI. V was trimmed by 6 bases and J by 2 bases, leaving 7 bases between them.

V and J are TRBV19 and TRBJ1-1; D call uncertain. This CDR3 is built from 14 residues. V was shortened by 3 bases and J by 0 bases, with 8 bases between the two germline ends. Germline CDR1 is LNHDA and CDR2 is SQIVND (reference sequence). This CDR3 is CASSIQAMNTEAFF. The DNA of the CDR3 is TGTGCCAGTAGTATTCAGGCAATGAACACTGAAGCTTTCTTT.

CDR3 sequence: CASSLWGGSNQPQHF. As DNA, the CDR3 is TGTGCCAGCAGTTTATGGGGAGGATCCAATCAGCCCCAGCATTTT. V gene TRBV28 combines with J gene TRBJ1-5; D is undetermined. Trimming cost V 0 bases and J 3 bases, with 9 bases left between them. The CDR3 is 15 amino acids. Germline V CDR1 and CDR2: MDHEN, SYDVKM.

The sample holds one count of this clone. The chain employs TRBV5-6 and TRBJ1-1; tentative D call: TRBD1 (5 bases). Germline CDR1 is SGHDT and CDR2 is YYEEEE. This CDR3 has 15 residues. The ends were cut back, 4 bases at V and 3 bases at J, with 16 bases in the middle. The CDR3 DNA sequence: TGTGCCAGCAGCAACAGACAGCTAAGGGACACTGAAGCTTTCTTT. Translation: CASSNRQLRDTEAFF.

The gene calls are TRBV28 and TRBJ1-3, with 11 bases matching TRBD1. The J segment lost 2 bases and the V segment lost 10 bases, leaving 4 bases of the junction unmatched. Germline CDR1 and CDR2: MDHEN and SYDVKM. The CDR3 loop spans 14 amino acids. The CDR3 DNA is TGTGCCACCATGGGACAGGGGGCTGGAAACACCATATATTTT. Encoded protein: CATMGQGAGNTIYF. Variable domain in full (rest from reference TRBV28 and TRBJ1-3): DVKVTQSSRYLVKRTGEKVFLECVQDMDHENMFWYRQDPGLGLRLIYFSYDVKMKEKGDIPEGYSVSREKKERFSLILESASTNQTSMYLCATMGQGAGNTIYFGEGSWLTVV.

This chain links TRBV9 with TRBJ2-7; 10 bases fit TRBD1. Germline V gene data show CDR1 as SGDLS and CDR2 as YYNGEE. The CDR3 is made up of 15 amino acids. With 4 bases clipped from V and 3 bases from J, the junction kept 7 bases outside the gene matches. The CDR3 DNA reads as TGTGCCAGCAGCTACCGGGACAGGGGCCTCTACGAGCAGTACTTC. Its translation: CASSYRDRGLYEQYF.

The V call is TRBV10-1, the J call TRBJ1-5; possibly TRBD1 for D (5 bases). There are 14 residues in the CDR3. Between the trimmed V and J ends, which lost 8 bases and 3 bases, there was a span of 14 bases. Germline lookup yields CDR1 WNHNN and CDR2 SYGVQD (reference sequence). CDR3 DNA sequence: TGCGCCAGCCCCCAGGGTAAAGACAATCAGCCCCAGCATTTT. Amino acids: CASPQGKDNQPQHF.

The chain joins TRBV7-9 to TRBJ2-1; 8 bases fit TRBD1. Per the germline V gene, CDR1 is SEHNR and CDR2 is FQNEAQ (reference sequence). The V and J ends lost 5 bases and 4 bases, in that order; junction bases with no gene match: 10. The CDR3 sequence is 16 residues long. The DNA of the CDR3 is TGTGCCAGCAGCCCGGAGCAGGGGGCGCCTTACAATGAGCAGTTCTTC. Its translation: CASSPEQGAPYNEQFF.

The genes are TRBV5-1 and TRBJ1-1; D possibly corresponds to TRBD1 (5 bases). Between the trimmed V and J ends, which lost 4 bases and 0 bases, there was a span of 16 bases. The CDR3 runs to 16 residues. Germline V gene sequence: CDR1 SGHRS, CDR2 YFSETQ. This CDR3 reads CASSPGSLSMNTEAFF. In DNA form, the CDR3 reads TGCGCCAGCAGCCCAGGGTCATTATCGATGAACACTGAAGCTTTCTTT.

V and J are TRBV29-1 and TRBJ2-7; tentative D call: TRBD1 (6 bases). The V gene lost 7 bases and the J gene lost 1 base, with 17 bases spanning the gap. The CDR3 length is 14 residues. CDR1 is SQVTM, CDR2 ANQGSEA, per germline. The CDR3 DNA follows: TGCAGCGCCGCCCCACCGGACAGTTCCTACGAGCAGTACTTC. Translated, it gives CSAAPPDSSYEQYF.

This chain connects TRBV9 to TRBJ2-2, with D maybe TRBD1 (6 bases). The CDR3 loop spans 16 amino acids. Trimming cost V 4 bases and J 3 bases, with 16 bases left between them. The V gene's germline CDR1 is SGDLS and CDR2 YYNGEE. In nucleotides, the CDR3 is TGTGCCAGCAGCCCCCAACTTGGACAGTACACCGGGGAGCTGTTTTTT. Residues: CASSPQLGQYTGELFF.

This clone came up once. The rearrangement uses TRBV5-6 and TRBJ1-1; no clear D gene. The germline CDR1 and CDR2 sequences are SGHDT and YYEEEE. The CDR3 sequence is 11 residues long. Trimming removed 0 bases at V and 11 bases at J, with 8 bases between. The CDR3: CASSLGERAFF. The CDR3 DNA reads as TGTGCCAGCAGCTTGGGGGAGAGGGCTTTCTTT.

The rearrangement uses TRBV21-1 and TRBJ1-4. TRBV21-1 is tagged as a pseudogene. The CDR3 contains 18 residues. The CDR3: CASSEGWGARPTNEKLFF. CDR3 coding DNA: TGTGCCAGCAGCGAAGGGTGGGGAGCGAGGCCAACTAATGAAAAACTGTTTTTT.

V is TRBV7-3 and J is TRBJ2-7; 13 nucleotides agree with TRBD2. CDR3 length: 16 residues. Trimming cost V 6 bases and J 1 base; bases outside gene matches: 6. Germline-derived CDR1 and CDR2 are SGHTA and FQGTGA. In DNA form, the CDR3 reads TGTGCCAGCAGTTACCTACTAGCGGGAGGGTCCTACGAGCAGTACTTC. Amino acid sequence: CASSYLLAGGSYEQYF.

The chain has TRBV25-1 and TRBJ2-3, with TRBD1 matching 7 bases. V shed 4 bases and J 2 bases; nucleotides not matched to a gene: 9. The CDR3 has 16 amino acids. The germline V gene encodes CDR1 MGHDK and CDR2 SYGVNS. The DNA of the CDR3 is TGTGCCAGCAGTGGCGACTGGACAGGATCCACAGATACGCAGTATTTT. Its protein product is CASSGDWTGSTDTQYF.

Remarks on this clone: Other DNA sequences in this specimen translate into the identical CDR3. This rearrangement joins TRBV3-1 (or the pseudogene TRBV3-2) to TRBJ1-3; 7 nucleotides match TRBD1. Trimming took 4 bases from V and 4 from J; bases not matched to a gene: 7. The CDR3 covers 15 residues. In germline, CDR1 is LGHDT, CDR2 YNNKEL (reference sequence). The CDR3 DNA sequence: TGTGCCAGCAGCCCTCGACAGGGAACGGGAAACACCATATATTTT. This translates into CASSPRQGTGNTIYF.

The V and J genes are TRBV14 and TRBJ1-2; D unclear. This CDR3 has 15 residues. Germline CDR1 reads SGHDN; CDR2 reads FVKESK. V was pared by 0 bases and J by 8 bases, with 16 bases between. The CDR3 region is CASSQESLFSGGYTF. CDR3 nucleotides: TGTGCCAGCAGCCAAGAGAGTCTCTTTTCGGGGGGCTACACCTTC.

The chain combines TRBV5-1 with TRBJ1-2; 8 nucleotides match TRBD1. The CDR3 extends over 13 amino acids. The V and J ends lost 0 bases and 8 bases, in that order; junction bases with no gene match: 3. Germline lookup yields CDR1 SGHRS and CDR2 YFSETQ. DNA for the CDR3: TGCGCCAGCAGCTTGGGGGACAGGCCCGGCTACACCTTC. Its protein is CASSLGDRPGYTF.

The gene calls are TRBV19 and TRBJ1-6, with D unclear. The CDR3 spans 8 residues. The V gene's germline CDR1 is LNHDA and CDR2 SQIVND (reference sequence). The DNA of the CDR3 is TGTAGAGGTTCACCCCTCCACTTT. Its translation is CRGSPLHF. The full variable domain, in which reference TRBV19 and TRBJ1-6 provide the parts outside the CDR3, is DGGITQSPKYLFRKEGQNVTLSCEQNLNHDAMYWYRQDPGQGLRLIYYSQIVNDFQKGDIAEGYSVSREKKESFPLTVTSAQKNPTAFYLCRGSPLHFGNGTRLTVT.

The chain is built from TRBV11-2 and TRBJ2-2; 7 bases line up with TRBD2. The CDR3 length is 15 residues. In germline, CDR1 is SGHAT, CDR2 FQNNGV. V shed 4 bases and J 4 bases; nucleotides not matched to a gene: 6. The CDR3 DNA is TGTGCCAGCAGCTCCGGGGGAGGGACCACCGGGGAGCTGTTTTTT. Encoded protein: CASSSGGGTTGELFF.

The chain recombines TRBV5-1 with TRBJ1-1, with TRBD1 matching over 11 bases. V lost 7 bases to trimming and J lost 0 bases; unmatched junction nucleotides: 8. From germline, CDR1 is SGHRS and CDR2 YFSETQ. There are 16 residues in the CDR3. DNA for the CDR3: TGCGCCAGCGTCTACGGGACAGGGGGTCTGAACACTGAAGCTTTCTTT. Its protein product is CASVYGTGGLNTEAFF.

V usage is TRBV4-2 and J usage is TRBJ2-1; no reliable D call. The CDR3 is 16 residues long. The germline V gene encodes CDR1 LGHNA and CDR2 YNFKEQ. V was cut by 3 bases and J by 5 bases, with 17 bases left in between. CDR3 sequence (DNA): TGTGCCAGCAGCCAGTTATTCCGTCCTCCCCACAATGAGCAGTTCTTC. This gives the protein CASSQLFRPPHNEQFF.

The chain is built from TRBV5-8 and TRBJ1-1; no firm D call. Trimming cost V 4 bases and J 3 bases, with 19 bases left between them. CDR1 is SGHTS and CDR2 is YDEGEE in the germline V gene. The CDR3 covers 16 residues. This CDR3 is CASSQLAGDLDTEAFF. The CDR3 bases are TGTGCCAGCAGCCAATTAGCCGGGGATTTGGACACTGAAGCTTTCTTT. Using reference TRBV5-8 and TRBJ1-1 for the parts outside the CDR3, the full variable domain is EAGVTQSPTHLIKTRGQQATLRCSPISGHTSVYWYQQALGLGLQFLLWYDEGEERNRGNFPPRFSGRQFPNYSSELNVNALELEDSALYLCASSQLAGDLDTEAFFGQGTRLTVV.

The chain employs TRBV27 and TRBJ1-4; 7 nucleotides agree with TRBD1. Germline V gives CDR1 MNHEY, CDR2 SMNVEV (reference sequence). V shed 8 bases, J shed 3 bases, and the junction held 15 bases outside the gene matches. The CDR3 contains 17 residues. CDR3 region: CASATQGGVTANEKLFF. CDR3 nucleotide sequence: TGTGCCAGCGCGACCCAGGGGGGTGTGACGGCTAATGAAAAACTGTTTTTT. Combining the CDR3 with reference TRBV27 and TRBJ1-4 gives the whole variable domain EAQVTQNPRYLITVTGKKLTVTCSQNMNHEYMSWYRQDPGLGLRQIYYSMNVEVTDKGDVPEGYKVSRKEKRNFPLILESPSPNQTSLYFCASATQGGVTANEKLFFGSGTQLSVL.

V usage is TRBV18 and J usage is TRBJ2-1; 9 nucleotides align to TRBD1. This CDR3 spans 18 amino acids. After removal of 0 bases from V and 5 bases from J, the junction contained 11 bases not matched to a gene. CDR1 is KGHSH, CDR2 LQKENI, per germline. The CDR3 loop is CASSPPGGTGRLNNEQFF. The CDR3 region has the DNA TGTGCCAGCTCACCACCGGGTGGGACAGGGAGACTAAACAATGAGCAGTTCTTC.